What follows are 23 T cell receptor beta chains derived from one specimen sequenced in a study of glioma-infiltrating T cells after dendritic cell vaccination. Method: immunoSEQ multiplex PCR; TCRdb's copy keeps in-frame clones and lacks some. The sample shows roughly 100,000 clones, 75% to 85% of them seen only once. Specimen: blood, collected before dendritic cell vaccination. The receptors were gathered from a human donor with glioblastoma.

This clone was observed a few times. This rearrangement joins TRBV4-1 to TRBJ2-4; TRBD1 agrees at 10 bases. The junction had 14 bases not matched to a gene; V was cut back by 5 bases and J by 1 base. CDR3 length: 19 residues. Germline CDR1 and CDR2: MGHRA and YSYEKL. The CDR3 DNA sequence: TGCGCCAGCAGCGAGGGACAGGGGAAAAGAGTTGAGGCCAAAAACATTCAGTACTTC. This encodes CASSEGQGKRVEAKNIQYF.

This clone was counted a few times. The CDR3 region has the DNA TGTGCCAGCAGCGTGCTAGCGGGGGGGTACAATGAGCAGTTCTTC. Translated: CASSVLAGGYNEQFF. V gene TRBV9 combines with J gene TRBJ2-1; TRBD2 aligns across 12 bases. Germline loops: CDR1 SGDLS, CDR2 YYNGEE. V shed 2 bases, J shed 4 bases, and the junction held 1 base outside the gene matches. The CDR3 contains 15 residues. The entire variable domain, with the rest obtained from reference TRBV9 and TRBJ2-1, is as follows: DSGVTQTPKHLITATGQRVTLRCSPRSGDLSVYWYQQSLDQGLQFLIQYYNGEERAKGNILERFSAQQFPDLHSELNLSSLELGDSALYFCASSVLAGGYNEQFFGPGTRLTVL.

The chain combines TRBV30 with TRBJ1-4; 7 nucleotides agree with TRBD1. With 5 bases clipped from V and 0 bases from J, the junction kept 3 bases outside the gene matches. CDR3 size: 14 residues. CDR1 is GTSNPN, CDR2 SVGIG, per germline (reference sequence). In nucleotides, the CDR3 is TGTGCCTGGGACCAGGGGGCAACTAATGAAAAACTGTTTTTT. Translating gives CAWDQGATNEKLFF. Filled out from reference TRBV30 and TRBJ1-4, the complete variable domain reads SQTIHQWPATLVQPVGSPLSLECTVEGTSNPNLYWYRQAAGRGLQLLFYSVGIGQISSEVPQNLSASRPQDRQFILSSKKLLLSDSGFYLCAWDQGATNEKLFFGSGTQLSVL.

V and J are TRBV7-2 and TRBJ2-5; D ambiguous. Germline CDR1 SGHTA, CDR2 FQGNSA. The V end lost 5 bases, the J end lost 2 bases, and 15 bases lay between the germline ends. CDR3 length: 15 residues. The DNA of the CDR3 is TGTGCCAGCAGCCCGTCCGGTGCGGATCAAGAGACCCAGTACTTC. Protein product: CASSPSGADQETQYF.

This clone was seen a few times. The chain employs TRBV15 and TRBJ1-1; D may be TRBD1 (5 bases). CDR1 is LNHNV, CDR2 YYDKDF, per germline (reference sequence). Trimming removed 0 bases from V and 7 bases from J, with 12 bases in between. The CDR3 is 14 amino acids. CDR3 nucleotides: TGTGCCACCAGCAGAGATCTGGCAGGGCGTGAAGCTTTCTTT. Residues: CATSRDLAGREAFF.

CDR3 residues: CASSLDRPHNYGYTF. For the CDR3, the DNA is TGTGCCAGCAGCTTGGACAGACCGCATAACTATGGCTACACCTTC. V and J are TRBV5-8 and TRBJ1-2; no firm D call. There are 15 residues in the CDR3. CDR1 is SGHTS and CDR2 is YDEGEE in the germline V gene. Between the trimmed V and J ends, which lost 0 bases and 1 base, there was a span of 10 bases.

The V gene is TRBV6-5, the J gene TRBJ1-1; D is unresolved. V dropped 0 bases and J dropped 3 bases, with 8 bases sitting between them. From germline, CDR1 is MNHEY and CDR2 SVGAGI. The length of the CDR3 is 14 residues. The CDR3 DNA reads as TGTGCCAGCAGTTACTCGTCCGGGGACACTGAAGCTTTCTTT. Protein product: CASSYSSGDTEAFF.

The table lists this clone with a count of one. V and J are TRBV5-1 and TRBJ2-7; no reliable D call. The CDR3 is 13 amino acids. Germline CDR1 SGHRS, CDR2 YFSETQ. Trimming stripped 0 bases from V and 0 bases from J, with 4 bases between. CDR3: CASSLVYSYEQYF. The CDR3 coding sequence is TGCGCCAGCAGCTTGGTGTACTCCTACGAGCAGTACTTC.

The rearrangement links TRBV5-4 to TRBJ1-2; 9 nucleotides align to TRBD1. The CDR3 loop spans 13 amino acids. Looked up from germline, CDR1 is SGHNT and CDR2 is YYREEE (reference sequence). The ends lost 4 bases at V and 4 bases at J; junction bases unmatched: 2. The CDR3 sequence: CASSPGQGYGYTF. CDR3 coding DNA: TGTGCCAGCAGCCCGGGACAGGGCTATGGCTACACCTTC.

CDR3 amino acids: CASSFRDRAIPGNYGYTF. For the CDR3, the DNA is TGCGCCAGCAGCTTCCGGGACAGGGCCATCCCTGGAAACTATGGCTACACCTTC. The genes are TRBV5-1 and TRBJ1-2, with 9 bases that match TRBD1. The CDR3 is made up of 18 amino acids. Looked up from germline, CDR1 is SGHRS and CDR2 is YFSETQ. After removal of 2 bases from V and 2 bases from J, the junction contained 13 bases not matched to a gene.

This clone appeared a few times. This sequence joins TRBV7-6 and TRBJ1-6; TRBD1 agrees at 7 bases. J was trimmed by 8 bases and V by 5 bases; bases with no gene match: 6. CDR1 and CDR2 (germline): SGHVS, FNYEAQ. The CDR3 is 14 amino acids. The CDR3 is CASSLGQPDSPLHF. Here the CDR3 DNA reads TGTGCCAGCAGCCTGGGACAGCCTGATTCACCCCTCCACTTT.

The CDR3 nucleotides read TGTGCCTATGCGGGCAATAGCAATCAGCCCCAGCATTTT. Residues: CAYAGNSNQPQHF. The chain couples TRBV30 to TRBJ1-5, with unresolved D. From germline, CDR1 is GTSNPN and CDR2 SVGIG (reference sequence). Trimming removed 7 bases at V and 0 bases at J, with 10 bases between. The length of the CDR3 is 13 residues.

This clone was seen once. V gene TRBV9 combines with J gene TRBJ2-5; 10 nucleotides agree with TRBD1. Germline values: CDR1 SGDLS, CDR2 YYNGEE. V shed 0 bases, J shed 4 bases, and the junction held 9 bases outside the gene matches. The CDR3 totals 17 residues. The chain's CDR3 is CASSVAIGQGVGETQYF. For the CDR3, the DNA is TGTGCCAGCAGCGTAGCAATAGGACAGGGGGTTGGAGAGACCCAGTACTTC.

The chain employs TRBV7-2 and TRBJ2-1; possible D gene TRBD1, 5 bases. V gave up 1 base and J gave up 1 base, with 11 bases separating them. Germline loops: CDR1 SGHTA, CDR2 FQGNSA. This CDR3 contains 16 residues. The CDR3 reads CASSLGQGLSYNEQFF. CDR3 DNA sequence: TGTGCCAGCAGCTTAGGGCAGGGCCTGTCCTACAATGAGCAGTTCTTC.

The CDR3 region has the DNA TGTGCCAGCCGCAGGACAGGGACTAATGAAAAACTGTTTTTT. Translating it yields CASRRTGTNEKLFF. The chain uses TRBV6-5 and TRBJ1-4, with 8 positions matching TRBD1. This CDR3 spans 14 amino acids. From germline, CDR1 is MNHEY and CDR2 SVGAGI. The trim removed 8 bases at V and 2 bases at J, leaving 4 bases unmatched.

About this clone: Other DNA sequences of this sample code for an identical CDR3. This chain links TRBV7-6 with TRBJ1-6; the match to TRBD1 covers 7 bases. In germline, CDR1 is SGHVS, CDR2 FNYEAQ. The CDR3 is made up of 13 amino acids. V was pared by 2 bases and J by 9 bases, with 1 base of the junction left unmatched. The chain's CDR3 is CASSLRQGSPLHF. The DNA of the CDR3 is TGTGCCAGCAGCTTACGACAGGGTTCACCCCTCCACTTT.

CDR3 sequence (DNA): TGTGCCTGGAGTTGGGCAACGGGGTACGAGCAGTACTTC. Residues: CAWSWATGYEQYF. The V and J genes are TRBV30 and TRBJ2-7; possibly TRBD2 for D (5 bases). V lost 2 bases to trimming and J lost 4 bases, with 12 bases between them. The CDR3 spans 13 residues. Per germline, CDR1 GTSNPN and CDR2 SVGIG (reference sequence). Drawing the rest from reference TRBV30 and TRBJ2-7, the complete variable domain is SQTIHQWPATLVQPVGSPLSLECTVEGTSNPNLYWYRQAAGRGLQLLFYSVGIGQISSEVPQNLSASRPQDRQFILSSKKLLLSDSGFYLCAWSWATGYEQYFGPGTRLTVT.

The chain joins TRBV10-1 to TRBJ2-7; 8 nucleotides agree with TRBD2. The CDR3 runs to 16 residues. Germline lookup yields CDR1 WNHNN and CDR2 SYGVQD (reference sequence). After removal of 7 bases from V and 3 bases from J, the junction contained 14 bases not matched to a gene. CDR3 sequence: CASKGSGAQFYYEQYF. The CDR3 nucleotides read TGCGCCAGCAAAGGTAGCGGGGCCCAATTCTACTACGAGCAGTACTTC.

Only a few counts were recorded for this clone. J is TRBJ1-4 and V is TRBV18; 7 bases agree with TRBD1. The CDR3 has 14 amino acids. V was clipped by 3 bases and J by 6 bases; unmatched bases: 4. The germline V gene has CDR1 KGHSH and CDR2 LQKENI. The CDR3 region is CASSPGTVDEKLFF. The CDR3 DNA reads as TGTGCCAGCTCACCCGGGACAGTGGATGAAAAACTGTTTTTT.

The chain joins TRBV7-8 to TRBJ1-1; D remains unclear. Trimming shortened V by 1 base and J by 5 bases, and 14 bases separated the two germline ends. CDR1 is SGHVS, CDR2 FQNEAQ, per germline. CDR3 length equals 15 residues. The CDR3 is CASSLGGDSRTEAFF. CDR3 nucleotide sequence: TGTGCCAGCAGCTTAGGCGGGGATAGTAGAACTGAAGCTTTCTTT.

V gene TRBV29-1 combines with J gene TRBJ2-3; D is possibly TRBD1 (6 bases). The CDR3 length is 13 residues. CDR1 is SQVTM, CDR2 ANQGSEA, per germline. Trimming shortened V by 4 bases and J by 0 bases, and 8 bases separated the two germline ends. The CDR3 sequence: CSVAQGSTDTQYF. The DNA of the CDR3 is TGCAGCGTTGCTCAGGGGAGCACAGATACGCAGTATTTT.

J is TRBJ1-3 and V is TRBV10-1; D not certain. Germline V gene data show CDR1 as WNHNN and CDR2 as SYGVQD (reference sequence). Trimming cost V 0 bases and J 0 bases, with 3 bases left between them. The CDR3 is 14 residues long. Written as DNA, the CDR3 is TGCGCCAGCAGTGAGTCAGCCTCTGGAAACACCATATATTTT. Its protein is CASSESASGNTIYF.

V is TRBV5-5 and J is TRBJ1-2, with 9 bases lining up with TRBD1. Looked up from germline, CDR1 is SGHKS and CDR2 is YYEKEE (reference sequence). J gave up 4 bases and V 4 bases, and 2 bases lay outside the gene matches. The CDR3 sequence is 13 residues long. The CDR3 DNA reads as TGTGCCAGCAGCCGGGACAGGGCCTATGGCTACACCTTC. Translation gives CASSRDRAYGYTF.